This TCR beta chain was captured in a study of post-analysis software for immune sequencing data. The CDR3 totals 15 residues. V shed 6 bases, J shed 8 bases, and the junction held 11 bases outside the gene matches. CDR1 and CDR2 from the germline V gene are SGHVS and FNYEAQ. Concerning this clonotype itself: Antigen specificity is unknown.

Built from TCR beta cDNA, the libraries had unique molecular identifiers in them. One entry per CDR3 protein, called by TCRdb with MiXCR from the PCR reads. This sample carries around 400,000 distinct CDR3 sequences, over 30% of them seen once, and the ten largest clones take roughly 8.2%. General observations from the study: TRBV5-6, TRBV5-1 and TRBV20-1 were among several TRBV segments more frequent in patients than controls. Strong co-clustering by F measure linked samples that shared a preparation batch. Patients with multiple sclerosis recorded significantly lower normalized Chao1 diversity than controls, the study found.

The TCR comes from a girl aged 2 to 9 with multiple sclerosis. The V call is TRBV7-6, the J call TRBJ1-4; 8 bases are a match to TRBD1. Sample: blood. In DNA, the CDR3 is TGTGCCAGCAGTCCCAGGGGGCAGTATGGGGAAAAACTGTTTTTT. Protein: CASSPRGQYGEKLFF.